Below are 9 T cell receptor beta chains sequenced from a single sample in a study of identical twins. TCRdb analysed the 5' RACE reads with MiXCR anew, one entry per CDR3 protein. The sample comprises a few hundred thousand distinct CDR3 sequences, roughly 12% of which are singletons, and approximately 7.5% rests with the top ten. The same specimen was also included in a second study, on yellow fever vaccine responses in identical twins.

The sample was CD8+ T cells sorted from blood. The receptors were sampled from a woman younger than 35 in good health.

V is TRBV5-4 and J is TRBJ2-3; D is perhaps TRBD2 (6 bases). This CDR3 region has 15 residues. V shed 2 bases and J shed 3 bases, with 13 bases lying between them. Germline V gene sequence: CDR1 SGHNT, CDR2 YYREEE (reference sequence). CDR3: CASSFYGGGTDTQYF. The DNA for the CDR3 is TGTGCCAGCAGCTTTTACGGGGGTGGGACAGATACGCAGTATTTT.

The CDR3 loop reads CASIDRRETQYF. DNA of the CDR3: TGTGCCAGCATCGACAGGCGGGAGACCCAGTACTTC. The chain is built from TRBV6-5 and TRBJ2-5, with D possibly TRBD1 on 6 matching bases. This CDR3 is 12 amino acids long. V was clipped by 7 bases and J by 5 bases, with 11 bases between them. Looked up from germline, CDR1 is MNHEY and CDR2 is SVGAGI.

There are many counts of this clonotype. CDR3 coding DNA: TGTGCCAGCCGGGCCTGGGCACGGAATTCACCCCTCCACTTT. It encodes CASRAWARNSPLHF. This rearrangement joins TRBV2 to TRBJ1-6; D call uncertain. This CDR3 has 14 amino acids. Germline loops: CDR1 SNHLY, CDR2 FYNNEI. The V gene lost 8 bases and the J gene lost 7 bases, with 15 bases spanning the gap.

This clonotype has a handful of counts. The rearrangement links TRBV7-8 to TRBJ2-4; D possibly corresponds to TRBD1 (5 bases). Per the germline V gene, CDR1 is SGHVS and CDR2 is FQNEAQ. V lost 0 bases and J lost 3, with 12 bases in between. The CDR3 runs to 16 residues. The CDR3 region has the DNA TGTGCCAGCAGCTTAGCTCAGACAGTGGGCAAAAACATTCAGTACTTC. Translated, it gives CASSLAQTVGKNIQYF.

V is TRBV5-4 and J is TRBJ1-1, with D possibly matching TRBD1 (6 bases). This CDR3 is 15 amino acids long. Trimming removed 3 bases from V and 4 bases from J, with 16 bases in between. CDR1 and CDR2 (germline): SGHNT, YYREEE (reference sequence). The CDR3 spells CASSSGVSRGTEAFF. In DNA form, the CDR3 reads TGTGCCAGCAGCTCCGGGGTCTCCAGGGGCACTGAAGCTTTCTTT.

This clonotype occurred a few times. This sequence joins TRBV9 and TRBJ2-2; no definite D call. The CDR3 runs to 12 residues. Trimming took 3 bases from V and 5 from J, leaving 5 bases between them. CDR1 and CDR2 (germline): SGDLS, YYNGEE. The CDR3 DNA is TGTGCCAGCAGCGACTGGACCGGGGAGCTGTTTTTT. Protein sequence: CASSDWTGELFF. Together with reference TRBV9 and TRBJ2-2, the CDR3 gives the full variable domain: DSGVTQTPKHLITATGQRVTLRCSPRSGDLSVYWYQQSLDQGLQFLIQYYNGEERAKGNILERFSAQQFPDLHSELNLSSLELGDSALYFCASSDWTGELFFGEGSRLTVL.

The rearrangement joins TRBV7-3 to TRBJ2-2; D is uncertain. This CDR3 is built from 13 residues. From germline, CDR1 is SGHTA and CDR2 FQGTGA. Trimming shortened V by 4 bases and J by 5 bases, and 8 bases separated the two germline ends. The chain's CDR3 is CASSSASTGELFF. The CDR3 nucleotides are TGTGCCAGCAGCTCAGCTAGTACCGGGGAGCTGTTTTTT. The full variable domain, its missing parts supplied by reference TRBV7-3 and TRBJ2-2, is GAGVSQTPSNKVTEKGKYVELRCDPISGHTALYWYRQSLGQGPEFLIYFQGTGAADDSGLPNDRFFAVRPEGSVSTLKIQRTERGDSAVYLCASSSASTGELFFGEGSRLTVL.

The table lists this clonotype with many counts. The chain recombines TRBV27 with TRBJ1-1; D gene uncertain. Trimming removed 5 bases from V and 5 bases from J, with 12 bases in between. Germline V gene lookup returns CDR1 MNHEY and CDR2 SMNVEV (reference sequence). The CDR3 has 13 residues. The CDR3 loop is CASSLQMGTEAFF. As DNA, the CDR3 is TGTGCCAGCAGTCTACAGATGGGAACTGAAGCTTTCTTT.

This clonotype has ten or more counts. This chain joins TRBV7-9 and TRBJ2-7; D call uncertain. In germline, CDR1 is SEHNR, CDR2 FQNEAQ (reference sequence). The ends were cut back, 1 base at V and 2 bases at J, with 3 bases in the middle. CDR3 length: 12 amino acids. DNA for the CDR3: TGTGCCAGCAGCTTAGATCCCTACGAGCAGTACTTC. Translated: CASSLDPYEQYF.